A single sample gave rise to the 31 T cell receptor beta chains below, sequenced in a study of CD4 T cells in relation to SARS-CoV-2 and coronaviruses. No cognate antigen is known for these TCRs. Clones were sequenced by immunoSEQ multiplex PCR, and TCRdb holds only the in-frame ones, with some missing. The sample records roughly 30,000 clones, over 60% being singletons. The sequencing input was memory CD4+ T cells from PBMCs, cultured in vitro. These TCRs come from an adult with COVID-19.

The V gene is TRBV7-2, the J gene TRBJ2-7; 9 nucleotides line up with TRBD2. The CDR3 is made up of 15 amino acids. In germline, CDR1 is SGHTA, CDR2 FQGNSA. The ends lost 0 bases at V and 2 bases at J; junction bases unmatched: 2. CDR3 coding DNA: TGTGCCAGCAGCTTAGCGGCGGGAGGGCCCTACGAGCAGTACTTC. It translates to CASSLAAGGPYEQYF.

The chain couples TRBV20-1 to TRBJ2-5, with TRBD1 as a possible D gene (5 bases). The germline V and J ends were trimmed by 7 bases and 1 base, with 7 bases remaining between them. Per the germline V gene, CDR1 is DFQATT and CDR2 is SNEGSKA (reference sequence). CDR3 length: 11 residues. The CDR3 loop reads CSEGIQETQYF. CDR3 in DNA: TGCAGTGAGGGGATCCAAGAGACCCAGTACTTC.

A few counts support this clone. The V gene is TRBV7-3, the J gene TRBJ2-1, with no clear D. V lost 2 bases to trimming and J lost 9 bases, with 11 bases between them. The CDR3 is 13 residues long. The germline gives CDR1 SGHTA, CDR2 FQGTGA. This CDR3 is CASSLEHLSEQFF. Here the CDR3 DNA reads TGTGCCAGCAGCTTAGAACATCTTAGTGAGCAGTTCTTC.

CDR3 in amino acids: CASSEDRLNSPLHF. The CDR3 DNA sequence: TGTGCCAGCAGTGAAGACAGATTAAATTCACCCCTCCACTTT. The genes are TRBV6-1 and TRBJ1-6; D gene uncertain. Deletions cut 1 base from V and 7 bases from J, with 8 bases between. Germline values: CDR1 MNHNS, CDR2 SASEGT. This CDR3 is built from 14 residues.

V and J are TRBV29-1 and TRBJ1-1; D gene unclear. Germline loops: CDR1 SQVTM, CDR2 ANQGSEA. This CDR3 is 10 amino acids long. The germline V and J ends were trimmed by 4 bases and 6 bases, with 6 bases remaining between them. CDR3 bases: TGCAGCGTTGTGGGAGCTGAAGCTTTCTTT. Its protein product is CSVVGAEAFF.

The chain has TRBV5-6 and TRBJ2-5; D unresolved. The CDR3 is 14 residues long. Germline V gene sequence: CDR1 SGHDT, CDR2 YYEEEE. The V and J ends lost 0 bases and 5 bases respectively, with 11 bases between them. The CDR3 sequence is CASSLVGSTETQYF. In nucleotides, the CDR3 is TGTGCCAGCAGCTTGGTAGGGTCAACGGAGACCCAGTACTTC. Supplemented by reference TRBV5-6 and TRBJ2-5, the full variable domain reads DAGVTQSPTHLIKTRGQQVTLRCSPKSGHDTVSWYQQALGQGPQFIFQYYEEEERQRGNFPDRFSGHQFPNYSSELNVNALLLGDSALYLCASSLVGSTETQYFGPGTRLLVL.

This clone was counted a few times. V gene TRBV5-1 combines with J gene TRBJ2-2; perhaps TRBD1 as D (6 bases). The CDR3 has 16 residues. V lost 4 bases to trimming and J lost 3 bases, with 16 bases between them. From germline, CDR1 is SGHRS and CDR2 YFSETQ. The CDR3 coding sequence is TGCGCCAGCAGCCGAACAGGGTATGGGGACACCGGGGAGCTGTTTTTT. It yields the protein CASSRTGYGDTGELFF.

In its sample, this clone was seen a few times. The chain is built from TRBV2 and TRBJ1-2, with 9 positions matching TRBD1. V lost 5 bases, J lost 8 bases, and 6 bases stayed unmatched. The CDR3 is made up of 13 amino acids. Germline-derived CDR1 and CDR2 are SNHLY and FYNNEI. The CDR3 DNA is TGTGCCAGCAGTTCCGGGACAGGGAACGGCTACACCTTC. Protein sequence: CASSSGTGNGYTF. Complete variable domain (other parts from reference TRBV2 and TRBJ1-2): EPEVTQTPSHQVTQMGQEVILRCVPISNHLYFYWYRQILGQKVEFLVSFYNNEISEKSEIFDDQFSVERPDGSNFTLKIRSTKLEDSAMYFCASSSGTGNGYTFGSGTRLTVV.

This clone was observed a few times. The chain has TRBV10-3 and TRBJ2-7; D gene ambiguous. V lost 3 bases to trimming and J lost 3 bases, with 3 bases between them. CDR1 is ENHRY, CDR2 SYGVKD, per germline. The CDR3 contains 11 residues. As DNA, the CDR3 is TGTGCCATCAGTGACAACTACGAGCAGTACTTC. It translates to CAISDNYEQYF.

The chain employs TRBV28 and TRBJ2-1, with D tentatively TRBD2 (6 bases). This CDR3 contains 16 residues. In germline, CDR1 is MDHEN, CDR2 SYDVKM. Trimming removed 8 bases at V and 1 base at J, with 18 bases between. CDR3 in amino acids: CASHSTPGVSYNEQFF. The CDR3, as DNA: TGTGCCAGCCATTCGACCCCGGGGGTGTCCTACAATGAGCAGTTCTTC. Full variable domain (remainder filled in from reference TRBV28 and TRBJ2-1): DVKVTQSSRYLVKRTGEKVFLECVQDMDHENMFWYRQDPGLGLRLIYFSYDVKMKEKGDIPEGYSVSREKKERFSLILESASTNQTSMYLCASHSTPGVSYNEQFFGPGTRLTVL.

This clone was observed a few times. V usage is TRBV10-1 and J usage is TRBJ2-3; possible D gene TRBD2, 5 bases. The CDR3 runs to 14 residues. Trimming stripped 1 base from V and 10 bases from J, with 15 bases between. Per germline, CDR1 WNHNN and CDR2 SYGVQD (reference sequence). CDR3 in DNA: TGCGCCAGCAGTGAGTTTACGGGATTTCGTTCGCAGTATTTT. Translating gives CASSEFTGFRSQYF.

The gene calls are TRBV6-1 and TRBJ2-5, with D tentatively TRBD1 or TRBD2 (5 bases each). The CDR3 has 16 residues. The germline CDR1 and CDR2 sequences are MNHNS and SASEGT. Trimming cost V 0 bases and J 5 bases, with 16 bases left between them. CDR3 DNA sequence: TGTGCCAGCAGTGAAGCGCAAGAGGGGCCCAGGGAGACCCAGTACTTC. Translating it yields CASSEAQEGPRETQYF.

The rearrangement links TRBV5-1 to TRBJ2-5; D gene unclear. The CDR3 loop spans 14 amino acids. Deletions cut 2 bases from V and 2 bases from J, with 10 bases between. Germline V gives CDR1 SGHRS, CDR2 YFSETQ. The CDR3 DNA sequence: TGCGCCAGCAGCTTTCGAGGAGAGCAAGAGACCCAGTACTTC. Protein product: CASSFRGEQETQYF.

The V and J genes are TRBV3-1 (or the pseudogene TRBV3-2) and TRBJ2-7; TRBD2 matches at 8 bases. Losses at the gene ends were 4 bases for V and 1 base for J; bases not matched to a gene: 3. Germline V CDR1 and CDR2: LGHDT, YNNKEL (reference sequence). The CDR3 consists of 14 residues. CDR3 nucleotides: TGTGCCAGCAGCCTCTCTAGCGGGTCCTACGAGCAGTACTTC. Translated, it gives CASSLSSGSYEQYF.

The rearrangement uses TRBV21-1 and TRBJ2-1; the table's D call TRBD2 went unverified against the DNA. TRBV21-1 constitutes a pseudogene. The CDR3 contains 16 residues. CDR3 in amino acids: CASSIVNGFADNEQFF. The CDR3 DNA reads TGTGCCAGCAGCATTGTTAATGGGTTCGCGGACAATGAGCAGTTCTTC.

J is TRBJ1-1 and V is TRBV7-9; no definite D call. CDR1 SEHNR and CDR2 FQNEAQ come from the germline V gene (reference sequence). This CDR3 is 16 amino acids long. V shed 1 base and J shed 8 bases, with 20 bases lying between them. CDR3 bases: TGTGCCAGCAGCTTAGGGGCGTTTGACCTCAGCAGGGAAGCTTTCTTT. It yields the protein CASSLGAFDLSREAFF.

The J gene is TRBJ1-1, the V gene TRBV7-2; D is unresolved. Germline V gene lookup returns CDR1 SGHTA and CDR2 FQGNSA. This CDR3 is built from 14 residues. The V end was cut by 8 bases, the J end by 1 base, with 14 bases between. In DNA form, the CDR3 reads TGTGCCAGCTCCCGCACGAATGGGAACACTGAAGCTTTCTTT. Translated, it gives CASSRTNGNTEAFF.

The genes are TRBV5-4 and TRBJ2-5, with 9 bases lining up with TRBD2. Germline V gene lookup returns CDR1 SGHNT and CDR2 YYREEE (reference sequence). The junction had 11 bases not matched to a gene; V was cut back by 0 bases and J by 5 bases. CDR3 size: 17 residues. The chain's CDR3 is CASSLVGGGLARETQYF. As DNA, the CDR3 is TGTGCCAGCAGCTTGGTCGGGGGGGGACTAGCCCGGGAGACCCAGTACTTC.

The chain is built from TRBV7-2 and TRBJ2-1, with 9 bases lining up with TRBD2. The trim removed 2 bases at V and 6 bases at J, leaving 5 bases unmatched. This CDR3 comprises 15 residues. Germline assignment: CDR1 SGHTA and CDR2 FQGNSA. CDR3 bases: TGTGCCAGCAGCTTAAGCGGGAGGTTCGCCAATGAGCAGTTCTTC. It translates to CASSLSGRFANEQFF.

This clone was recorded a few times. The chain couples TRBV14 to TRBJ1-1; 7 bases line up with TRBD1. Trimming took 0 bases from V and 4 from J; bases not matched to a gene: 2. The CDR3 contains 14 residues. CDR1 and CDR2 (germline): SGHDN, FVKESK. CDR3 region: CASSQEDRATEAFF. The CDR3 DNA reads as TGTGCCAGCAGCCAAGAAGACAGGGCCACTGAAGCTTTCTTT.

This chain connects TRBV5-4 to TRBJ2-7; maybe TRBD2 (6 bases). Germline V gene data show CDR1 as SGHNT and CDR2 as YYREEE (reference sequence). The CDR3 totals 14 residues. V lost 7 bases and J lost 3, with 17 bases in between. This CDR3 reads CASRVGGVGYEQYF. In DNA, the CDR3 is TGTGCCAGCCGGGTCGGGGGAGTAGGCTACGAGCAGTACTTC.

The chain uses TRBV18 and TRBJ2-5, with D possibly TRBD1 on 5 matching bases. CDR1 KGHSH and CDR2 LQKENI come from the germline V gene. The V end was cut by 2 bases, the J end by 5 bases, with 15 bases between. The CDR3 contains 15 residues. Here the CDR3 reads CASSPRGSLRETQYF. CDR3 sequence (DNA): TGTGCCAGCTCACCAAGGGGTTCACTTAGGGAGACCCAGTACTTC.

This chain connects TRBV12-3 or TRBV12-4 to TRBJ2-7; possibly TRBD2 for D (5 bases). The CDR3 is 12 amino acids. V lost 1 base and J 4 bases, leaving 5 bases between the germline ends. CDR3 protein: CASSLGTYEQYF. The DNA for the CDR3 is TGTGCCAGCAGTTTAGGGACTTACGAGCAGTACTTC.

There are a few counts of this clone. The V gene is TRBV18, the J gene TRBJ1-1; TRBD1 matches 12 bases. V shed 5 bases, J shed 9 bases, and the junction held 7 bases outside the gene matches. The CDR3 loop spans 14 amino acids. CDR1 and CDR2 from the germline V gene are KGHSH and LQKENI. CDR3 bases: TGTGCCAGCTCAGCCGGGACAGGGGGCACGAAAGCTTTCTTT. Protein product: CASSAGTGGTKAFF.

The V gene is TRBV5-4, the J gene TRBJ1-2; weak D call: TRBD1 (5 bases). The CDR3 covers 16 residues. Trimming stripped 4 bases from V and 2 bases from J, with 18 bases between. CDR1 SGHNT and CDR2 YYREEE come from the germline V gene (reference sequence). The CDR3 spells CASSQFFGRQNYGYTF. The CDR3 DNA is TGTGCCAGCAGCCAGTTCTTTGGGCGACAGAACTATGGCTACACCTTC.

The V call is TRBV29-1, the J call TRBJ2-2; 7 bases are shared with TRBD1. This CDR3 contains 15 residues. Per germline, CDR1 SQVTM and CDR2 ANQGSEA. The J segment lost 0 bases and the V segment lost 5 bases, leaving 6 bases of the junction unmatched. For the CDR3, the DNA is TGCAGCGTTCGACAGGGACACACGAACACCGGGGAGCTGTTTTTT. This sequence encodes CSVRQGHTNTGELFF.

V gene TRBV29-1 combines with J gene TRBJ2-7, with 9 nucleotides matching TRBD2. This CDR3 contains 15 residues. Trimming removed 6 bases from V and 2 bases from J; junction bases left unmatched: 11. Germline loops: CDR1 SQVTM, CDR2 ANQGSEA. CDR3 nucleotides: TGCAGCGTGTTGGGCTTTGTAGCGGGAGCCTACGAGCAGTACTTC. Its protein is CSVLGFVAGAYEQYF.

This clone was seen a single time. The chain joins TRBV5-1 to TRBJ2-1, with 13 bases matching TRBD2. The CDR3 totals 15 residues. Germline V gene sequence: CDR1 SGHRS, CDR2 YFSETQ. The junction had 6 bases not matched to a gene; V was cut back by 4 bases and J by 8 bases. The CDR3 nucleotides are TGCGCCAGCAGCGCCGGACTAGCGGGAGTCGATGAGCAGTTCTTC. As protein: CASSAGLAGVDEQFF.

The rearrangement uses TRBV7-8 and TRBJ1-1; D unclear. Germline V gives CDR1 SGHVS, CDR2 FQNEAQ. V was pared by 7 bases and J by 0 bases, with 18 bases between. The CDR3 contains 16 residues. CDR3 loop: CASNPLPAGMNTEAFF. The CDR3, as DNA: TGTGCCAGCAACCCACTTCCGGCGGGAATGAACACTGAAGCTTTCTTT. Complete variable domain (other parts from reference TRBV7-8 and TRBJ1-1): GAGVSQSPRYKVAKRGQDVALRCDPISGHVSLFWYQQALGQGPEFLTYFQNEAQLDKSGLPSDRFFAERPEGSVSTLKIQRTQQEDSAVYLCASNPLPAGMNTEAFFGQGTRLTVV.

CDR3 DNA sequence: TGTGGAACAGGAACGGCGAACACCGGGGAGCTGTTTTTT. It encodes CGTGTANTGELFF. This rearrangement joins TRBV6-6 to TRBJ2-2, with a possible D match to TRBD1 (5 bases). The CDR3 consists of 13 residues. Germline-derived CDR1 and CDR2 are MNHNY and SVGAGI (reference sequence).

This chain connects TRBV7-3 to TRBJ2-2, with D maybe TRBD1 (7 bases). This CDR3 has 15 residues. Germline lookup yields CDR1 SGHTA and CDR2 FQGTGA. Trimming shortened V by 5 bases and J by 4 bases, and 14 bases separated the two germline ends. DNA of the CDR3: TGTGCCAGCAGCCCCAGGGGGGAGGTCACCGGGGAGCTGTTTTTT. It encodes CASSPRGEVTGELFF.